This T cell receptor beta chain stems from a study of blood T cells in healthy people across ages. Study results and limitations: Long-lived donors carried more naive CD4+ cells and greater diversity than aged donors.

Next came a second PCR, run for about 7 to 12 cycles, which used a sample-barcoded 5' primer along with a J-beta primer mix. Through a template-switch adaptor with 12 random nucleotides, each cDNA molecule received a tag. Using its own MiXCR run on the 5' RACE reads, TCRdb lists one record per CDR3 protein. The data hold around 650,000 distinct CDR3 sequences, with over 40% observed a single time. This clonotype has a handful of counts. Antigen unknown. The sample providers were healthy Caucasian people from Russia, aged roughly 6 to 95. In germline, CDR1 is SGHRS, CDR2 YFSETQ. V dropped 4 bases and J dropped 5; count of bases not matched to a gene: 10. This CDR3 is 15 amino acids long.

The sample was blood. This chain uses TRBV5-1 with TRBJ2-7, with TRBD1 matching over 9 bases. The sequence was collected from an elderly man in good health. CDR3 in amino acids: CASSPKGQGGHEQYF. The CDR3 DNA sequence: TGCGCCAGCAGCCCTAAGGGACAGGGTGGCCACGAGCAGTACTTC.